Below, one T cell receptor (beta chain) is given with its context. Antigen: not known. These data come from a study of cytomegalovirus exposure and HLA in healthy donors. The PCR made use of 60 Vbeta and 13 Jbeta primers. Assay used: immunoSEQ multiplex PCR; TCRdb lists only in-frame clones, some missing. The repertoire holds tens of thousands of clones, with 90% as singletons. Regarding the study as a whole: As was reported, the HLA-A and HLA-B alleles of most subjects were accurately predicted from TCR beta sequences. What a later analysis showed was that several of the most significant clusters appeared linked to common viral pathogens.

The CDR3 extends over 14 amino acids. The V gene's germline CDR1 is SEHNR and CDR2 FQNEAQ (reference sequence). The V gene end was trimmed by 4 bases and the J gene end by 3 bases; junction bases not matched to a gene: 5. Input material: PBMCs. The rearrangement links TRBV7-9 to TRBJ2-5; 7 bases align to TRBD1. The TCR originated in a woman between 18 and 29 years old in good health and CMV-seronegative. The CDR3 nucleotides are TGTGCCAGCAGCTCTATACAGGGGAAAGAGACCCAGTACTTC. Amino acids: CASSSIQGKETQYF.